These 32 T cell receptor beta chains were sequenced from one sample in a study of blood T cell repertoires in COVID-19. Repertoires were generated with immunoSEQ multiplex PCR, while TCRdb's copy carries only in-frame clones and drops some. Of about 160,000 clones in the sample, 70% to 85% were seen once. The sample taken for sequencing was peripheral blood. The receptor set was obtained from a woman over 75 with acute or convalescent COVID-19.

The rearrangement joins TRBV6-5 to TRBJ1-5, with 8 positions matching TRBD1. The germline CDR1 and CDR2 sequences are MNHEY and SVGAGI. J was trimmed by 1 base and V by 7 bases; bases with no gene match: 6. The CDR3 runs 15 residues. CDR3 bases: TGTGCCAGCACCTACGGACAGGGAAGCAATCAGCCCCAGCATTTT. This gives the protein CASTYGQGSNQPQHF.

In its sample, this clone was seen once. CDR3 nucleotide sequence: TGTGCCATCACCCGGGAAGGCAATGGCTACACCTTC. This codes for CAITREGNGYTF. The rearrangement links TRBV10-3 to TRBJ1-2, with D unclear. Looked up from germline, CDR1 is ENHRY and CDR2 is SYGVKD. The CDR3 has 12 amino acids. V was trimmed by 7 bases and J by 6 bases, leaving 12 bases between them.

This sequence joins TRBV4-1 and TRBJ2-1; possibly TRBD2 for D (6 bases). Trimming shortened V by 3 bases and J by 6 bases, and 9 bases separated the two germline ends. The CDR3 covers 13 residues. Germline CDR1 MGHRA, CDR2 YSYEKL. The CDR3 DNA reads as TGCGCCAGCAGCCATAGGGGACTCAATGAGCAGTTCTTC. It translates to CASSHRGLNEQFF.

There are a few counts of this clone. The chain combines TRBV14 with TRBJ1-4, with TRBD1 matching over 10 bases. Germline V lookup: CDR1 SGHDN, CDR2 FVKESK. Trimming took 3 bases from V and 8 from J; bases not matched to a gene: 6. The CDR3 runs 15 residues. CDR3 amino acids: CASSQGQGLREKLFF. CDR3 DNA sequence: TGTGCCAGCAGCCAGGGACAGGGGCTAAGGGAAAAACTGTTTTTT.

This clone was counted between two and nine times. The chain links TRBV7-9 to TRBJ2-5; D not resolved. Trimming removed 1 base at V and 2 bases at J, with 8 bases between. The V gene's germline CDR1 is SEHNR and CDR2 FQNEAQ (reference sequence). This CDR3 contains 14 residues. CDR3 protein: CASSLDTSQETQYF. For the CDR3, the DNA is TGTGCCAGCAGCTTAGACACATCTCAAGAGACCCAGTACTTC.

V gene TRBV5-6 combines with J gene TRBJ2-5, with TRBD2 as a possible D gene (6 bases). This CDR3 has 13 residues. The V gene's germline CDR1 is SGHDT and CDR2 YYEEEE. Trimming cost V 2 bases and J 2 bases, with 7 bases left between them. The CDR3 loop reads CASSFGGQETQYF. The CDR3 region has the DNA TGTGCCAGCAGCTTCGGGGGTCAAGAGACCCAGTACTTC.

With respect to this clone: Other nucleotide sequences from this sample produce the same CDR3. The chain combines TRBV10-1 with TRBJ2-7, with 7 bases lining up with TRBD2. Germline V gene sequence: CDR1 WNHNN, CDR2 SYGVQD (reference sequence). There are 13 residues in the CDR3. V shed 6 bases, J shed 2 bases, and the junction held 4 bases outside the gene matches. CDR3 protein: CASSGTTTYEQYF. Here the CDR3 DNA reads TGCGCCAGCAGCGGGACTACCACCTACGAGCAGTACTTC.

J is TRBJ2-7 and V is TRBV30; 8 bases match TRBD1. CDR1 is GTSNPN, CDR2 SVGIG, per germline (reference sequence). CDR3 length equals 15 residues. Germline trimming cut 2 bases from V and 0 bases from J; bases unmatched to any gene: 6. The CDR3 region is CAWSLWTGSSYEQYF. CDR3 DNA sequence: TGTGCCTGGAGTTTATGGACAGGGAGCTCCTACGAGCAGTACTTC.

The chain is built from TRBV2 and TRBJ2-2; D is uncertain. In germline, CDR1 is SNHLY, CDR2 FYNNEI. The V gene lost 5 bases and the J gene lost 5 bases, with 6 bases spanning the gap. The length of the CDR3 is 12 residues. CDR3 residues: CASSTGTGELFF. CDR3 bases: TGTGCCAGCAGTACCGGGACCGGGGAGCTGTTTTTT.

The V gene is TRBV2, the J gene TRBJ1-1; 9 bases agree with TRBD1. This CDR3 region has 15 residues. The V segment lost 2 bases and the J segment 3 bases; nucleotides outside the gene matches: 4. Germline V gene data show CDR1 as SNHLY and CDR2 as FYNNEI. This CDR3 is CASSERGQGYTEAFF. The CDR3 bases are TGTGCCAGCAGTGAACGGGGACAGGGCTACACTGAAGCTTTCTTT.

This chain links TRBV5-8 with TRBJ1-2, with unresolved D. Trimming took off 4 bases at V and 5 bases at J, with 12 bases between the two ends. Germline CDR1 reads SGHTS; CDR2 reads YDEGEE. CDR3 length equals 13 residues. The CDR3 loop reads CASSPEGLYGYTF. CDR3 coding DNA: TGTGCCAGCAGCCCGGAGGGATTATATGGCTACACCTTC.

The CDR3 sequence: CASSELAGSDGELFF. The CDR3, as DNA: TGCGCCAGCAGTGAATTAGCGGGATCGGACGGGGAGCTGTTTTTT. The chain employs TRBV10-1 and TRBJ2-2; 8 bases match TRBD2. Germline CDR1 and CDR2: WNHNN and SYGVQD (reference sequence). The CDR3 loop spans 15 amino acids. After removal of 3 bases from V and 7 bases from J, the junction contained 7 bases not matched to a gene.

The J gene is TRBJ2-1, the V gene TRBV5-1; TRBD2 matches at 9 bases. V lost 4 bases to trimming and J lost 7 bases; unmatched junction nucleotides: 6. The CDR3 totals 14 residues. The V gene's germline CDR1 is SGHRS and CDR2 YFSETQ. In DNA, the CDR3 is TGCGCCAGCAGCCCACAGACTAGCGGAAATGAGCAGTTCTTC. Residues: CASSPQTSGNEQFF.

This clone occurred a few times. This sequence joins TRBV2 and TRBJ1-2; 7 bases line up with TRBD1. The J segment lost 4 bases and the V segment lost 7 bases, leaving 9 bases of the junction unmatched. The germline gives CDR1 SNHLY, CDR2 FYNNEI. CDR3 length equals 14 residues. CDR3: CASNKRQGSYGYTF. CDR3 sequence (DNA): TGTGCCAGCAATAAACGACAGGGAAGCTATGGCTACACCTTC.

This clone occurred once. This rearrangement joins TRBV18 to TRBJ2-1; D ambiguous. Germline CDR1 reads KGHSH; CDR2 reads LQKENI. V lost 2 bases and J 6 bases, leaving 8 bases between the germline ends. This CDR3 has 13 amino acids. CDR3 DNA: TGTGCCAGCTCACCAGTGAGCCCCAATGAGCAGTTCTTC. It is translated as CASSPVSPNEQFF.

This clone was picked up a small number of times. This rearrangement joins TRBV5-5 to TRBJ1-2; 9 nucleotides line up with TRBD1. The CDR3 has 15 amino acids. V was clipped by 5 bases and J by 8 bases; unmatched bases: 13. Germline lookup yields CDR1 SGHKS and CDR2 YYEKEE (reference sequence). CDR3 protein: CASREGDRAIAGYTF. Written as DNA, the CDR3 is TGTGCCAGCAGGGAGGGGGACAGGGCGATTGCAGGCTACACCTTC.

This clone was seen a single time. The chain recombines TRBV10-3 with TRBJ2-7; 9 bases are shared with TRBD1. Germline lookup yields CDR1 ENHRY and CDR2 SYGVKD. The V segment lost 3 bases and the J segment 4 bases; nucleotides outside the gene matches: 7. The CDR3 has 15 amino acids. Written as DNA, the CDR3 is TGTGCCATCAGTGAACCGGGACAGGGTTGGTACGAGCAGTACTTC. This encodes CAISEPGQGWYEQYF.

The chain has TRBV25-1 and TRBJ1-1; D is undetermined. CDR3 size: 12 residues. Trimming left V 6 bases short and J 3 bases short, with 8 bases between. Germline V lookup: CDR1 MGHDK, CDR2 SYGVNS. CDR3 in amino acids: CASSLRDTEAFF. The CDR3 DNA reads TGTGCCAGCAGCCTCCGGGACACTGAAGCTTTCTTT.

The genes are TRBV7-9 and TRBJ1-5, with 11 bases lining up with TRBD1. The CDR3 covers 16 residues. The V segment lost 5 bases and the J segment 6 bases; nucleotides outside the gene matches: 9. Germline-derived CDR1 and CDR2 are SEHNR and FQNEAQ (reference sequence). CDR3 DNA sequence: TGTGCCAGCAGCCGTGGACAGGGGGCGCAGGGTCAGCCCCAGCATTTT. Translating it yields CASSRGQGAQGQPQHF.

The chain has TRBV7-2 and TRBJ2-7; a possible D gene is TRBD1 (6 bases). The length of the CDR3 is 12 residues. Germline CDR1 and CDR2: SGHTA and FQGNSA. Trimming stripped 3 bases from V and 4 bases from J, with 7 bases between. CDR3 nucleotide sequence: TGTGCCAGCAGCTTCGACAGGTACGAGCAGTACTTC. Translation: CASSFDRYEQYF. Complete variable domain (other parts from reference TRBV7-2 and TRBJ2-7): GAGVSQSPSNKVTEKGKDVELRCDPISGHTALYWYRQSLGQGLEFLIYFQGNSAPDKSGLPSDRFSAERTGGSVSTLTIQRTQQEDSAVYLCASSFDRYEQYFGPGTRLTVT.

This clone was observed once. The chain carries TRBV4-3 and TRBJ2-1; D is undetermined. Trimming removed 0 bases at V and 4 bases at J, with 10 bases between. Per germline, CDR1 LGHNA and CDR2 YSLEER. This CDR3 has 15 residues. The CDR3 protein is CASSQDGRAYNEQFF. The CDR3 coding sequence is TGCGCCAGCAGCCAAGATGGTCGAGCTTACAATGAGCAGTTCTTC.

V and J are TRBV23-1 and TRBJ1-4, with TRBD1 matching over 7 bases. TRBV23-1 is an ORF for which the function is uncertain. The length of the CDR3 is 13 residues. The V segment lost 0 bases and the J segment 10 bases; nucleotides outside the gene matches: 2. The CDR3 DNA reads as TGCGCCAGCAGTCAATCCCAGGGGGGAAAACTGTTTTTT. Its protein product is CASSQSQGGKLFF.

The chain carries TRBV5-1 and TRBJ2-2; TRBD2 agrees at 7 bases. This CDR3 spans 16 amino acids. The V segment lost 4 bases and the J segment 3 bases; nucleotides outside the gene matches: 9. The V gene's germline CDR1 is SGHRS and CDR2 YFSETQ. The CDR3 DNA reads TGCGCCAGCAGCCCGTCGGGGGGATCGGACACCGGGGAGCTGTTTTTT. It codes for CASSPSGGSDTGELFF. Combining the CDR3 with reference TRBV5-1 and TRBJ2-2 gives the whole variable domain KAGVTQTPRYLIKTRGQQVTLSCSPISGHRSVSWYQQTPGQGLQFLFEYFSETQRNKGNFPGRFSGRQFSNSRSEMNVSTLELGDSALYLCASSPSGGSDTGELFFGEGSRLTVL.

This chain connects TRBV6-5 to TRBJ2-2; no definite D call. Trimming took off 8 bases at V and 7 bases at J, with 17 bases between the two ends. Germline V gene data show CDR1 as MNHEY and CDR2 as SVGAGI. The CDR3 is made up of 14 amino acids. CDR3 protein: CASSHLPSNGELFF. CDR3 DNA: TGTGCCAGCTCTCACCTCCCGAGCAACGGGGAGCTGTTTTTT.

The CDR3: CAWSLPVSSYNEQFF. The CDR3 DNA is TGTGCCTGGAGTCTTCCGGTTAGCTCCTACAATGAGCAGTTCTTC. The chain links TRBV30 to TRBJ2-1, with D unclear. Germline V gives CDR1 GTSNPN, CDR2 SVGIG (reference sequence). This CDR3 is 15 amino acids long. V shed 2 bases and J shed 0 bases, with 11 bases lying between them. The whole variable domain, remainder taken from reference TRBV30 and TRBJ2-1, is SQTIHQWPATLVQPVGSPLSLECTVEGTSNPNLYWYRQAAGRGLQLLFYSVGIGQISSEVPQNLSASRPQDRQFILSSKKLLLSDSGFYLCAWSLPVSSYNEQFFGPGTRLTVL.

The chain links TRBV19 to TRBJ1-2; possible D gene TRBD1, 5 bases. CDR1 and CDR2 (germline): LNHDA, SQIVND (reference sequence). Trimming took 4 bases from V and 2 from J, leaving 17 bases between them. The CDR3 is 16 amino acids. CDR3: CASSTRGGRRNYGYTF. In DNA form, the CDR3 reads TGTGCCAGTAGTACCCGGGGGGGAAGGAGGAACTATGGCTACACCTTC.

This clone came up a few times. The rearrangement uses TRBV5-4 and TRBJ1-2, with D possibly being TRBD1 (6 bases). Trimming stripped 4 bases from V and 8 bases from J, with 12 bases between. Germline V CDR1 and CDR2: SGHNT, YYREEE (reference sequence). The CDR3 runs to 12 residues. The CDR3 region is CASSPRGQGYTF. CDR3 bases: TGTGCCAGCAGCCCCAGGGGTCAAGGCTACACCTTC. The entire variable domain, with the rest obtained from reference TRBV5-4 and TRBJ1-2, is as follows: ETGVTQSPTHLIKTRGQQVTLRCSSQSGHNTVSWYQQALGQGPQFIFQYYREEENGRGNFPPRFSGLQFPNYSSELNVNALELDDSALYLCASSPRGQGYTFGSGTRLTVV.

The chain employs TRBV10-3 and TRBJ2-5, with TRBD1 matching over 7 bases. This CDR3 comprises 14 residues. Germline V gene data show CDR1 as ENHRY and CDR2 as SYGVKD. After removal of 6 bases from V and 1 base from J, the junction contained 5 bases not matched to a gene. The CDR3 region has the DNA TGTGCCATCAGAGTACAGGGGACCCAAGAGACCCAGTACTTC. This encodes CAIRVQGTQETQYF.

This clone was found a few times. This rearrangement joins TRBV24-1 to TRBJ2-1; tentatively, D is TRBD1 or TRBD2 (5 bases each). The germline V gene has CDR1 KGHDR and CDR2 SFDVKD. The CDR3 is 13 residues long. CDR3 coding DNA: TGTGCAACCGGGGCAGGGCTAGACAATGAGCAGTTCTTC. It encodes CATGAGLDNEQFF.

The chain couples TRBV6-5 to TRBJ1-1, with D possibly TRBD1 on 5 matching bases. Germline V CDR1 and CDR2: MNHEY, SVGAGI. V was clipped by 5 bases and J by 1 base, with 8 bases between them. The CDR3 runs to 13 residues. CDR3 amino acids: CASSRQQNTEAFF. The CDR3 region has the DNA TGTGCCAGCAGTCGACAGCAGAACACTGAAGCTTTCTTT.

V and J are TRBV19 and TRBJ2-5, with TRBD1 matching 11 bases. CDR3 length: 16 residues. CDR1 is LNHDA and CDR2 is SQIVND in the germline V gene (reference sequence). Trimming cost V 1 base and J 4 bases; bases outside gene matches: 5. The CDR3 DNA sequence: TGTGCCAGTAGTATAGTTGGACAGGGGGCACGAGAGACCCAGTACTTC. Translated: CASSIVGQGARETQYF.

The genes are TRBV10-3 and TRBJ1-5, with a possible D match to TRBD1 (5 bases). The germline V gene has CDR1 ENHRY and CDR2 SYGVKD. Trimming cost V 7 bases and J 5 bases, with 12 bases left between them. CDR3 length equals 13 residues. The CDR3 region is CAITGDRDQPQHF. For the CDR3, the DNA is TGTGCCATCACGGGCGACAGAGATCAGCCCCAGCATTTT.